There are many counts of the clone carrying this TCR beta chain. Its target is not known. TCRbeta library construction was performed incorporating unique molecular identifiers. TCRdb re-called the PCR reads with MiXCR, one entry per CDR3 protein. The top ten hold roughly 14% of the sample, which has some 550,000 distinct CDR3 sequences, about 23% seen once. This CDR3 has 14 amino acids. Trimming at V came to 6 bases and at J to 10 bases, leaving 8 bases not matched to a gene. Germline V gives CDR1 SQVTM, CDR2 ANQGSEA. The data belong to a study of T-cell reconstitution after alpha-beta-depleted transplantation in children. Study-wide results and caveats: After one year, T-cell counts and TCRbeta diversity mostly came from new T cells. Two months or so post-transplant, alpha-beta T cells reportedly derived from several hundred expanded graft clones. Several patients had high TCRbeta diversity at day 60; it came from surviving recipient T cells and thymic progenitors.

The V and J genes are TRBV29-1 and TRBJ2-1, with TRBD2 matching over 14 bases. The specimen was PBMCs, mostly from graft donor cells, collected 360 days after TCRalphabeta/CD19-depleted stem cell transplant. The clonotype originates from a boy in the first two years of life who had a stem cell transplant for acute myeloid leukemia, so the T cells may come from the graft donor. As DNA, the CDR3 is TGCAGCGTACGGACTAGCGGGGGGTGGGGGGAGCAGTTCTTC. It is translated as CSVRTSGGWGEQFF.